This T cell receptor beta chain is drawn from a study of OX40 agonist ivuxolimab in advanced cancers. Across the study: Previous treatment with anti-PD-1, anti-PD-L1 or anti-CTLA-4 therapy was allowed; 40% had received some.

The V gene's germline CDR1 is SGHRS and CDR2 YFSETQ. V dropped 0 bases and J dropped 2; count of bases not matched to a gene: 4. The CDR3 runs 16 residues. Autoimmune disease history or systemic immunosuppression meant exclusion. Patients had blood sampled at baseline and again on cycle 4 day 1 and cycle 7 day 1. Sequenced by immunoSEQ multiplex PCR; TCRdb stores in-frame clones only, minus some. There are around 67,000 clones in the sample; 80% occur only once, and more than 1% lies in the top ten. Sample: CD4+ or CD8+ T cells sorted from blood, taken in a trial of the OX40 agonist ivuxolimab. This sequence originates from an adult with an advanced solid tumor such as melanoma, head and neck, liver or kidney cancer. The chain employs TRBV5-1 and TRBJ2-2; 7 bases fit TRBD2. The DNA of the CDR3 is TGCGCCAGCAGCTTGGTGGGAGGGATAAACACCGGGGAGCTGTTTTTT. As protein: CASSLVGGINTGELFF. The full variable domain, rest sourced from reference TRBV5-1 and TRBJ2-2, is KAGVTQTPRYLIKTRGQQVTLSCSPISGHRSVSWYQQTPGQGLQFLFEYFSETQRNKGNFPGRFSGRQFSNSRSEMNVSTLELGDSALYLCASSLVGGINTGELFFGEGSRLTVL.